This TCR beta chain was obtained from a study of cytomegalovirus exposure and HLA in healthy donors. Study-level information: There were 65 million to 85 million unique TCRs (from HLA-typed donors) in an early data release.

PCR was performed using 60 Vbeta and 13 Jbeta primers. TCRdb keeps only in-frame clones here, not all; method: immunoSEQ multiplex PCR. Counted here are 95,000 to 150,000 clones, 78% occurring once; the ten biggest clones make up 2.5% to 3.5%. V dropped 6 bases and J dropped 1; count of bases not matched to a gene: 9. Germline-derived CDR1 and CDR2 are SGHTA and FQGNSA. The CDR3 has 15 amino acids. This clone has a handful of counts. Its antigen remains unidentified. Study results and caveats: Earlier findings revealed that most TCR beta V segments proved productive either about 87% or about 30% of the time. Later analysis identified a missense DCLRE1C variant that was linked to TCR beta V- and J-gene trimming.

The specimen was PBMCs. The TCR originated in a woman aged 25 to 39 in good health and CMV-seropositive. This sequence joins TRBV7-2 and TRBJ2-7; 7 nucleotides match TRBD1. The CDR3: CASSPQGSISYEQYF. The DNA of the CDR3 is TGTGCCAGCAGTCCACAGGGGTCCATATCCTACGAGCAGTACTTC.